These 7 T cell receptor beta chains were sequenced from one sample in a study of CD8 T cells in ankylosing spondylitis. MiXCR, run by TCRdb on the 5' RACE reads, gives a single entry per CDR3 protein. The sample holds around 210,000 distinct CDR3 sequences, under 8.5% seen once. Input material: blood, either unsorted or a sorted T cell fraction (not recorded which). Every receptor here comes from a female donor with ankylosing spondylitis or in good health (not recorded which).

Comments on this clonotype: Being one base from a much bigger clone, this may be a read error. The gene calls are TRBV7-6 and TRBJ2-1, with a weak D call TRBD2 (6 bases). Between the trimmed V and J ends, which lost 2 bases and 10 bases, there was a span of 12 bases. The length of the CDR3 is 13 residues. Germline V gene sequence: CDR1 SGHVS, CDR2 FNYEAQ. The CDR3 bases are TGTGCCAGCAGCTTAATGCGGGGAGTCGAGCAGTTCTTC. Its translation is CASSLMRGVEQFF.

This clonotype was seen many times. The chain recombines TRBV12-3 or TRBV12-4 with TRBJ1-1; maybe TRBD1 (6 bases). The CDR3 has 16 amino acids. V lost 7 bases and J lost 3, with 21 bases in between. The CDR3 reads CASTFQAGVGDTEAFF. The CDR3 DNA reads TGTGCCAGCACCTTTCAGGCAGGGGTGGGGGACACTGAAGCTTTCTTT.

This clonotype was counted at least ten times. V gene TRBV11-2 combines with J gene TRBJ2-5; D might be TRBD1 or TRBD2, each matching 6 bases. The germline V gene has CDR1 SGHAT and CDR2 FQNNGV. V lost 3 bases and J lost 4, with 9 bases in between. The CDR3 length is 13 residues. CDR3: CASSLGGPETQYF. DNA of the CDR3: TGTGCCAGCAGCTTGGGGGGCCCAGAGACCCAGTACTTC.

This clonotype showed up many times. The J gene is TRBJ2-2, the V gene TRBV15; D possibly corresponds to TRBD1 (5 bases). The CDR3 sequence is 13 residues long. Per the germline V gene, CDR1 is LNHNV and CDR2 is YYDKDF (reference sequence). The germline V and J ends were trimmed by 8 bases and 5 bases, with 12 bases remaining between them. The CDR3 here is CATWQGGTGELFF. CDR3 coding DNA: TGTGCCACCTGGCAGGGTGGGACCGGGGAGCTGTTTTTT.

This clonotype was counted many times. V is TRBV5-1 and J is TRBJ1-3, with 8 bases lining up with TRBD1. The trim removed 4 bases at V and 4 bases at J, leaving 7 bases unmatched. Germline CDR1 is SGHRS and CDR2 is YFSETQ. The CDR3 totals 15 residues. This CDR3 is CASSPRQGHGNTIYF. The CDR3 DNA reads TGCGCCAGCAGCCCCCGACAGGGGCACGGAAACACCATATATTTT.

The chain couples TRBV7-9 to TRBJ2-7; D remains ambiguous. Germline CDR1 SEHNR, CDR2 FQNEAQ (reference sequence). This CDR3 spans 13 amino acids. V lost 2 bases and J 2 bases, leaving 7 bases between the germline ends. DNA of the CDR3: TGTGCCAGCAGCTTACCATGGGCCTACGAGCAGTACTTC. As protein: CASSLPWAYEQYF. Looking up the rest from reference TRBV7-9 and TRBJ2-7 gives the full variable domain: DTGVSQNPRHKITKRGQNVTFRCDPISEHNRLYWYRQTLGQGPEFLTYFQNEAQLEKSRLLSDRFSAERPKGSFSTLEIQRTEQGDSAMYLCASSLPWAYEQYFGPGTRLTVT.

Many counts were recorded for this clonotype. This chain connects TRBV7-6 to TRBJ2-7, with TRBD2 as a possible D gene (6 bases). Trimming shortened V by 6 bases and J by 5 bases, and 17 bases separated the two germline ends. Germline V lookup: CDR1 SGHVS, CDR2 FNYEAQ. This CDR3 has 14 amino acids. The CDR3 DNA reads TGTGCCAGCAGTCTTACTAGCCTGTCCGACGAGCAGTACTTC. Protein: CASSLTSLSDEQYF. Full variable domain (rest looked up from reference TRBV7-6 and TRBJ2-7): GAGVSQSPRYKVTKRGQDVALRCDPISGHVSLYWYRQALGQGPEFLTYFNYEAQQDKSGLPNDRFSAERPEGSISTLTIQRTEQRDSAMYRCASSLTSLSDEQYFGPGTRLTVT.